These 10 T cell receptor beta chains share one sample of origin, sequenced in a study of OX40 agonist ivuxolimab in advanced cancers. The library was made by the immunoSEQ multiplex PCR assay. TCRdb retrieved this table from immuneACCESS and kept in-frame rearrangements only. Not all clones are present; in checked studies, unresolved V genes account for under half, and no reason is known for the remainder. Counted in this sample were nearly 60,000 clones; 88% of them appeared once. Of the sample, more than 3% is held by the ten largest clones. The source was CD4+ or CD8+ T cells sorted from blood, collected in a trial of the OX40 agonist ivuxolimab. The receptors originated from an adult with an advanced solid tumor such as melanoma, head and neck, liver or kidney cancer.

This clone was counted a single time. This sequence joins TRBV5-1 and TRBJ1-2; D not certain. The CDR3 totals 15 residues. V was pared by 4 bases and J by 4 bases, with 17 bases between. The germline V gene encodes CDR1 SGHRS and CDR2 YFSETQ. The CDR3, as DNA: TGCGCCAGCAGCGCGGGAGGTGCAGGTCCCTATGGCTACACCTTC. Translation: CASSAGGAGPYGYTF. The whole variable domain, remainder taken from reference TRBV5-1 and TRBJ1-2, is KAGVTQTPRYLIKTRGQQVTLSCSPISGHRSVSWYQQTPGQGLQFLFEYFSETQRNKGNFPGRFSGRQFSNSRSEMNVSTLELGDSALYLCASSAGGAGPYGYTFGSGTRLTVV.

The CDR3 DNA is TGTGCCAGCAGCTTAACTATAACTAGCGGGAGGGACGGGGATACGCAGTATTTT. It is translated as CASSLTITSGRDGDTQYF. V is TRBV7-3 and J is TRBJ2-3, with TRBD2 matching 13 bases. V shed 0 bases and J 6 bases; nucleotides not matched to a gene: 9. The CDR3 length is 18 residues. CDR1 is SGHTA and CDR2 is FQGTGA in the germline V gene.

The chain is built from TRBV21-1 and TRBJ1-5. TRBV21-1 is a pseudogene. The CDR3 runs 12 residues. The CDR3 loop reads CASSKDVGREHF. DNA for the CDR3: TGTGCCAGCAGCAAAGATGTAGGCAGAGAACATTTT.

The V and J genes are TRBV10-3 and TRBJ2-3; 9 bases are shared with TRBD2. This CDR3 comprises 14 residues. Per the germline V gene, CDR1 is ENHRY and CDR2 is SYGVKD. The junction had 13 bases not matched to a gene; V was cut back by 10 bases and J by 8 bases. The CDR3 reads CATLAGFGDVTQYF. CDR3 DNA: TGTGCCACCCTAGCGGGATTTGGCGATGTTACGCAGTATTTT.

The V and J genes are TRBV19 and TRBJ2-3; 8 bases agree with TRBD1. J lost 1 base, V lost 2 bases, and 5 bases had no gene match. The V gene's germline CDR1 is LNHDA and CDR2 SQIVND (reference sequence). This CDR3 contains 16 residues. The CDR3 is CASSIHPGQGTDTQYF. The CDR3 DNA reads TGTGCCAGTAGTATACATCCGGGACAGGGCACAGATACGCAGTATTTT.

The chain recombines TRBV5-6 with TRBJ1-2; D possibly corresponds to TRBD1 (5 bases). This CDR3 is 13 amino acids long. CDR1 is SGHDT and CDR2 is YYEEEE in the germline V gene. The V and J ends lost 4 bases and 8 bases respectively, with 15 bases between them. Here the CDR3 reads CASSPSTVTGYTF. The CDR3 DNA reads as TGTGCCAGCAGCCCATCGACAGTGACCGGCTACACCTTC.

V and J are TRBV19 and TRBJ2-2; TRBD1 matches at 7 bases. Germline CDR1 and CDR2: LNHDA and SQIVND (reference sequence). The trim removed 10 bases at V and 6 bases at J, leaving 11 bases unmatched. CDR3 length: 14 amino acids. Here the CDR3 DNA reads TGTGCCACCGCGACAGGGTGGTCCCCCGGGGAGCTGTTTTTT. It translates to CATATGWSPGELFF. The complete variable domain, with remaining parts taken from reference TRBV19 and TRBJ2-2, reads DGGITQSPKYLFRKEGQNVTLSCEQNLNHDAMYWYRQDPGQGLRLIYYSQIVNDFQKGDIAEGYSVSREKKESFPLTVTSAQKNPTAFYLCATATGWSPGELFFGEGSRLTVL.

The chain combines TRBV4-3 with TRBJ2-3; D gene uncertain. Germline V gene data show CDR1 as LGHNA and CDR2 as YSLEER. The CDR3 is made up of 14 amino acids. Between the trimmed V and J ends, which lost 1 base and 6 bases, there was a span of 11 bases. CDR3 amino acids: CASSQGLVTDTQYF. Here the CDR3 DNA reads TGCGCCAGCAGCCAAGGGTTGGTTACCGATACGCAGTATTTT.

The chain links TRBV5-1 to TRBJ2-1; TRBD1 aligns across 7 bases. V shed 5 bases, J shed 8 bases, and the junction held 10 bases outside the gene matches. The CDR3 loop spans 14 amino acids. Germline loops: CDR1 SGHRS, CDR2 YFSETQ. CDR3 in DNA: TGCGCCAGCAGTGGTGGTCTTGGGACAGATGAGCAGTTCTTC. It codes for CASSGGLGTDEQFF.

The chain is built from TRBV30 and TRBJ2-3; D may be TRBD2 (6 bases). The germline V gene encodes CDR1 GTSNPN and CDR2 SVGIG (reference sequence). Trimming left V 1 base short and J 4 bases short, with 9 bases between. The CDR3 is 13 amino acids. The chain's CDR3 is CAWSEWGADTQYF. CDR3 sequence (DNA): TGTGCCTGGAGTGAGTGGGGGGCAGATACGCAGTATTTT.